These 5 T cell receptor beta chains were sequenced from one sample in a study of cytomegalovirus exposure and HLA in healthy donors. PCR primers comprised 60 Vbeta and 13 Jbeta primers. The table came from immunoSEQ multiplex PCR; TCRdb's copy has only in-frame clones and leaves some out. This sample's table has 95,000 to 150,000 clones. Input material: PBMCs. These receptor sequences come from a man aged 25 to 40 in good health and CMV-seronegative.

The chain has TRBV2 and TRBJ1-2; D possibly corresponds to TRBD1 (5 bases). With 4 bases removed from V and 8 bases from J, the gap between germline ends came to 14 bases. The CDR3 contains 13 residues. Germline CDR1 reads SNHLY; CDR2 reads FYNNEI. CDR3 protein: CASSAGGGGGYTF. The CDR3 DNA reads as TGTGCCAGCAGTGCTGGTGGGGGAGGGGGCTACACCTTC.

The V call is TRBV6-4, the J call TRBJ2-1, with a weak D call TRBD1 (6 bases). The CDR3 spans 13 residues. The V gene's germline CDR1 is MRHNA and CDR2 SNTAGT. V was cut by 5 bases and J by 4 bases, with 9 bases left in between. DNA for the CDR3: TGTGCCAGCAGTACAGGGCCTTACAATGAGCAGTTCTTC. Translated: CASSTGPYNEQFF.

The chain combines TRBV6-1 with TRBJ1-4, with D unclear. Germline values: CDR1 MNHNS, CDR2 SASEGT. CDR3 length equals 14 residues. The V gene lost 2 bases and the J gene lost 3 bases, with 7 bases spanning the gap. CDR3 sequence reads: CASSEIPPNEKLFF. CDR3 DNA sequence: TGTGCCAGCAGTGAAATTCCTCCTAATGAAAAACTGTTTTTT.

The chain links TRBV13 to TRBJ2-7; 7 bases map to TRBD1. The CDR3 runs 16 residues. Germline V gene data show CDR1 as PRHDT and CDR2 as FYEKMQ (reference sequence). Trimming cost V 3 bases and J 5 bases; bases outside gene matches: 13. The CDR3 here is CASSFGVRQGLDEQYF. CDR3 bases: TGTGCCAGCAGCTTCGGAGTACGACAGGGATTGGACGAGCAGTACTTC.

This chain joins TRBV18 and TRBJ1-2; tentatively, D is TRBD1 (5 bases). CDR1 and CDR2 from the germline V gene are KGHSH and LQKENI. V was clipped by 6 bases and J by 4 bases, with 15 bases between them. CDR3 length: 14 residues. The DNA of the CDR3 is TGTGCCAGCTCTACGGGGGTATCATCCTATGGCTACACCTTC. Translating it yields CASSTGVSSYGYTF.